This T cell receptor (beta chain) emerged from a study of T cell repertoires in cytomegalovirus infection. This clonotype came up many times. This CDR3 spans 14 amino acids. Germline-derived CDR1 and CDR2 are SGHTA and FQGNSA. V lost 5 bases to trimming and J lost 6 bases; unmatched junction nucleotides: 9. TCRdb reprocessed the reads via MiXCR and lists one record per CDR3 protein. The sample records hundreds of thousands of distinct CDR3 sequences, 24% being singletons. The chain employs TRBV7-2 and TRBJ2-7; TRBD1 agrees at 8 bases. This clonotype was sampled from a human donor in good health (CMV status not recorded). Some clones in this sample may be carry-over from other donors' samples. Specimen: CD8+ T cells from PBMCs. CDR3 residues: CASSPGTGFGEQYV. The CDR3 DNA follows: TGTGCCAGCAGCCCCGGGACAGGTTTCGGCGAGCAGTACGTC.